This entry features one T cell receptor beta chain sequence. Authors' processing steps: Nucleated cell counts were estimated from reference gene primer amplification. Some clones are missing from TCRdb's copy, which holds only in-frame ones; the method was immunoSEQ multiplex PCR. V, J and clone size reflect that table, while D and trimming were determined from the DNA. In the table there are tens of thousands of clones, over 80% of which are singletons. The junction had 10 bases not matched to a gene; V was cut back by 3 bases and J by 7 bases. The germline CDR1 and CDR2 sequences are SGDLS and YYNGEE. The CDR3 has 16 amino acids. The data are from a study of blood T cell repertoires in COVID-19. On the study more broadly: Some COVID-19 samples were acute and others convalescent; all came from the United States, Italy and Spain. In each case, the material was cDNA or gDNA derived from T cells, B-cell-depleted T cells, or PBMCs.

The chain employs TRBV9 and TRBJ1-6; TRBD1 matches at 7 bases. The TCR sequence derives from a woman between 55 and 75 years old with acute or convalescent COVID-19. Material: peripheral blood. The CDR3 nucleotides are TGTGCCAGCAGCGAGACGGACAGGCGACGAAATTCACCCCTCCACTTT. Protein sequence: CASSETDRRRNSPLHF.